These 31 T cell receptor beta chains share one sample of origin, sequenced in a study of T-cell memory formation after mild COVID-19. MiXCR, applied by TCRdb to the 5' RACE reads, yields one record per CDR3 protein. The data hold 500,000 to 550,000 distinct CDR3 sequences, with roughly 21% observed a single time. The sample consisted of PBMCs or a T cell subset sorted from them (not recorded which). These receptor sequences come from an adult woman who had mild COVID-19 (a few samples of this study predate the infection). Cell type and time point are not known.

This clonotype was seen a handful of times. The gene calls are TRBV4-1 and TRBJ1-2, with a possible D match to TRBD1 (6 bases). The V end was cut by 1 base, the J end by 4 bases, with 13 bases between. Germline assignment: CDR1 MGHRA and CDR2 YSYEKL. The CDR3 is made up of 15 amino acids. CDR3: CASSQVDRRTYGYTF. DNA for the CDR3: TGCGCCAGCAGCCAAGTCGACAGGAGGACCTATGGCTACACCTTC.

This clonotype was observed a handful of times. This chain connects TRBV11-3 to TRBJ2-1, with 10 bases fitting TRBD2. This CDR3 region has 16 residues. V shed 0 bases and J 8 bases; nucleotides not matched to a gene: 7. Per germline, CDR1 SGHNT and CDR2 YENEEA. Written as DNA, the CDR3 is TGTGCCAGCAGCTTAGAGTTTGGGACTAGCGCTGATGAGCAGTTCTTC. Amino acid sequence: CASSLEFGTSADEQFF.

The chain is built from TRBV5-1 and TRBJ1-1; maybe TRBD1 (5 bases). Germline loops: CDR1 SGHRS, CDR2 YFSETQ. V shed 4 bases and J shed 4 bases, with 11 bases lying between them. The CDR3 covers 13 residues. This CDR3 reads CASSGDGGTEAFF. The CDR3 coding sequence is TGCGCCAGCAGCGGGGATGGGGGCACTGAAGCTTTCTTT.

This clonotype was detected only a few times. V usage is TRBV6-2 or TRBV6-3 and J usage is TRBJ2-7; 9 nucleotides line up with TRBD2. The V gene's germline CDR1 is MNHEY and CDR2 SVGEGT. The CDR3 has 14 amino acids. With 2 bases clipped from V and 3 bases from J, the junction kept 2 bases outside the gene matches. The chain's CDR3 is CASSYAGGIYEQYF. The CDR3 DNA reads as TGTGCCAGCAGTTACGCGGGAGGGATCTACGAGCAGTACTTC.

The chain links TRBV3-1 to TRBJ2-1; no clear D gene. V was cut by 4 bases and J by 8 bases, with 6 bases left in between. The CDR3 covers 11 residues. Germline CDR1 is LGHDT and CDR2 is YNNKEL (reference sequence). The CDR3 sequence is CASSRLDEQFF. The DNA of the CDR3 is TGTGCCAGCAGCCGACTGGATGAGCAGTTCTTC.

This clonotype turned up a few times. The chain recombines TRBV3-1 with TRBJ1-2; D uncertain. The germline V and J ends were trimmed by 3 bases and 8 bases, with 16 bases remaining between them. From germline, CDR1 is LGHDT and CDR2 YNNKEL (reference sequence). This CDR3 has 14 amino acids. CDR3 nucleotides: TGTGCCAGCAGCCAGCGGGCCAGGAGTTCGGGCTACACCTTC. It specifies CASSQRARSSGYTF.

The CDR3 loop is CASSLNRGSTEAFF. The CDR3 DNA reads TGCGCCAGCAGCTTAAACAGGGGAAGCACTGAAGCTTTCTTT. J is TRBJ1-1 and V is TRBV5-1; 7 bases align to TRBD1. There are 14 residues in the CDR3. Germline values: CDR1 SGHRS, CDR2 YFSETQ. The V gene end was trimmed by 2 bases and the J gene end by 4 bases; junction bases not matched to a gene: 5.

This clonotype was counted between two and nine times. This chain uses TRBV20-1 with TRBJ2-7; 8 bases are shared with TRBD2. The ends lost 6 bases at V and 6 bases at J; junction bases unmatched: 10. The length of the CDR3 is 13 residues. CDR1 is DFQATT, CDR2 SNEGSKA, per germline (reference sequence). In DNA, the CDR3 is TGCAGTGCCCCGGGAGTAGCGGGATTCGAGCAGTACTTC. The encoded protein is CSAPGVAGFEQYF.

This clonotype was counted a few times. The CDR3 sequence is CASRTAWSYEQYF. The CDR3 DNA sequence: TGTGCCAGCAGGACAGCTTGGTCGTACGAGCAGTACTTC. This chain connects TRBV6-1 to TRBJ2-7; possible D gene TRBD1, 5 bases. The CDR3 runs to 13 residues. Deletions cut 6 bases from V and 4 bases from J, with 13 bases between. Germline CDR1 MNHNS, CDR2 SASEGT.

This CDR3 reads CASSGTFTAGELFF. The CDR3, as DNA: TGTGCCAGTTCCGGGACTTTCACAGCCGGGGAGCTGTTTTTT. The chain combines TRBV2 with TRBJ2-2; D might be TRBD2 (6 bases). Trimming cost V 9 bases and J 6 bases, with 17 bases left between them. CDR1 and CDR2 from the germline V gene are SNHLY and FYNNEI. The CDR3 sequence is 14 residues long.

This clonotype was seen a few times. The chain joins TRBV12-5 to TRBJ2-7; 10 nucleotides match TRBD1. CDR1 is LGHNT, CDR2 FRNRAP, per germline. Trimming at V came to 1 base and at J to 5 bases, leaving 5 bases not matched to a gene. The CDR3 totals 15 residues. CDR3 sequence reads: CASGLGQGASNEQYF. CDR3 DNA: TGTGCTAGTGGTTTGGGACAGGGGGCAAGTAACGAGCAGTACTTC.

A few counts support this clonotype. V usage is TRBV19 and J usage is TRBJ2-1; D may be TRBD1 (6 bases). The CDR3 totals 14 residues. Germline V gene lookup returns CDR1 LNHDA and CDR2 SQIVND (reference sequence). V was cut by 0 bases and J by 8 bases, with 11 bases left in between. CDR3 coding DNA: TGTGCCAGTAGTATAGATCACAGGGCCCATGAGCAGTTCTTC. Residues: CASSIDHRAHEQFF.

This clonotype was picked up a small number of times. The CDR3 nucleotides read TGCAGCGTTGAAGATGGACACAGAGGAGGAGTAAACACTGAAGCTTTCTTT. It encodes CSVEDGHRGGVNTEAFF. The chain employs TRBV29-1 and TRBJ1-1; tentative D call: TRBD1 (5 bases). Germline loops: CDR1 SQVTM, CDR2 ANQGSEA. CDR3 size: 17 residues. Trimming left V 0 bases short and J 2 bases short, with 19 bases between.

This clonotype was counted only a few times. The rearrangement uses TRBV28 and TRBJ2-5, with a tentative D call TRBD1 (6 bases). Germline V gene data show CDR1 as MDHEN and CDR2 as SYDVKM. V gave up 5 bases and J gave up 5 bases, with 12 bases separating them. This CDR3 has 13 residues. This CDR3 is CASSPGQSETQYF. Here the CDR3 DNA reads TGTGCCAGCAGTCCAGGACAGTCCGAGACCCAGTACTTC.

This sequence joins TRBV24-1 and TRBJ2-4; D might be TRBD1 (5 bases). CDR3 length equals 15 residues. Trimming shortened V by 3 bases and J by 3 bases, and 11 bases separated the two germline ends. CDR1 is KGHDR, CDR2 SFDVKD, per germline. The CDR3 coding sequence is TGTGCCACCAGTGATACAGGACAAGGCAAAAACATTCAGTACTTC. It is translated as CATSDTGQGKNIQYF.

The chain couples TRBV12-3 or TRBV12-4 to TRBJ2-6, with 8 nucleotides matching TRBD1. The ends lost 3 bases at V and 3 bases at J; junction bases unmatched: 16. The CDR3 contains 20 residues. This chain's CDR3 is CASSFGVRRQGWIGANVLTF. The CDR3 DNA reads TGTGCCAGCAGTTTTGGCGTGCGGAGACAGGGGTGGATTGGGGCCAACGTCCTGACTTTC.

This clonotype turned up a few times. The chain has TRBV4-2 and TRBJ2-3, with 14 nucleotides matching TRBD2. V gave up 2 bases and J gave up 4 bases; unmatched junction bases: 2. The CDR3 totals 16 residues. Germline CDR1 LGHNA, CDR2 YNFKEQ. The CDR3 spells CASSQKGLAGADTQYF. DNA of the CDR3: TGTGCCAGCAGCCAAAAGGGACTAGCGGGGGCAGATACGCAGTATTTT.

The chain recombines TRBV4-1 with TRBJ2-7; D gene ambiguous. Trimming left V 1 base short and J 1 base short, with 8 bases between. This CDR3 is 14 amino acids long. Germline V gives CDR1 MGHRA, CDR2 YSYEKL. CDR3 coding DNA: TGCGCCAGCAGCCAAGTGCACCGGTCCTACGAGCAGTACTTC. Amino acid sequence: CASSQVHRSYEQYF.

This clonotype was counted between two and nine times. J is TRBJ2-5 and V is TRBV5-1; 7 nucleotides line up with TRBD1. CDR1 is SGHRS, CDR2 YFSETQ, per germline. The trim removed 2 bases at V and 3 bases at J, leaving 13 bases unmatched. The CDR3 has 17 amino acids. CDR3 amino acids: CASSFLSDREREETQYF. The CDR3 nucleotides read TGCGCCAGCAGCTTTTTGTCCGACAGGGAAAGGGAAGAGACCCAGTACTTC.

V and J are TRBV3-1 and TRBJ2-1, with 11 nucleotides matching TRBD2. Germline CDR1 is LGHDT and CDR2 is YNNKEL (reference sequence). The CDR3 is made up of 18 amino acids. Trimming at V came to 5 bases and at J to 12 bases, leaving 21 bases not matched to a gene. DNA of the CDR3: TGTGCCAGCAGCAATTCAGGGACCGGGACTAGCGGCAGAGGGAGGCAGTTCTTC. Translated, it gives CASSNSGTGTSGRGRQFF.

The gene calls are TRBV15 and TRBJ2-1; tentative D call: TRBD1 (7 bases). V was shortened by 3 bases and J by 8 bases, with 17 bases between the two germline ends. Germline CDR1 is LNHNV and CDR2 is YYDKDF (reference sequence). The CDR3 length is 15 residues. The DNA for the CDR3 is TGTGCCACCAGCAGTACTTACAGGGGAGGAGATGAGCAGTTCTTC. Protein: CATSSTYRGGDEQFF. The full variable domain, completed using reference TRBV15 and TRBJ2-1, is DAMVIQNPRYQVTQFGKPVTLSCSQTLNHNVMYWYQQKSSQAPKLLFHYYDKDFNNEADTPDNFQSRRPNTSFCFLDIRSPGLGDTAMYLCATSSTYRGGDEQFFGPGTRLTVL.

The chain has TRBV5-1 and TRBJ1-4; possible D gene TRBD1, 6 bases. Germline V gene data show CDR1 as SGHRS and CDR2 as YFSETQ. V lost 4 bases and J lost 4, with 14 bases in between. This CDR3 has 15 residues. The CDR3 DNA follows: TGCGCCAGCAGCCTAGACAGGCCTAATAATGAAAAACTGTTTTTT. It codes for CASSLDRPNNEKLFF.

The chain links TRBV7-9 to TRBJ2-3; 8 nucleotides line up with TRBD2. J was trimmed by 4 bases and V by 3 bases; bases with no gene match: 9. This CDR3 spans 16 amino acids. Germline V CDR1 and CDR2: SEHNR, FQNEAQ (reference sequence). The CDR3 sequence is CASSFSVGGAPDTQYF. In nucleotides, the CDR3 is TGTGCCAGCAGCTTCTCTGTCGGGGGGGCCCCAGATACGCAGTATTTT.

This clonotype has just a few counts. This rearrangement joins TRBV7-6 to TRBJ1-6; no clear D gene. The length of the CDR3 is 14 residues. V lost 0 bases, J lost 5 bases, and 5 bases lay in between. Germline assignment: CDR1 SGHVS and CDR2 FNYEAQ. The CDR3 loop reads CASSLAGDNSPLHF. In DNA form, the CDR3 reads TGTGCCAGCAGCTTAGCCGGGGATAATTCACCCCTCCACTTT.

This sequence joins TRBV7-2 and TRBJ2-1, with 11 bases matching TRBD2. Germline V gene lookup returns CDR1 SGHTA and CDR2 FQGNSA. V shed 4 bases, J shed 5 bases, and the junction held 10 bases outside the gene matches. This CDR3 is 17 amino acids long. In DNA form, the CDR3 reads TGTGCCAGCAGCTCTTTCTTAGCGGGAGGGGAAGACAATGAGCAGTTCTTC. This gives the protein CASSSFLAGGEDNEQFF. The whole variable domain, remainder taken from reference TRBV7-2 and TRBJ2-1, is GAGVSQSPSNKVTEKGKDVELRCDPISGHTALYWYRQSLGQGLEFLIYFQGNSAPDKSGLPSDRFSAERTGGSVSTLTIQRTQQEDSAVYLCASSSFLAGGEDNEQFFGPGTRLTVL.

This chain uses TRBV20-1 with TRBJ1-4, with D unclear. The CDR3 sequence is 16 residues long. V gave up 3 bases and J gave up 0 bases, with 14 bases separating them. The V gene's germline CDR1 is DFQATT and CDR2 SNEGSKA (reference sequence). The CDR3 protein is CSASEAGFATNEKLFF. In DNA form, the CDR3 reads TGCAGTGCTAGTGAGGCAGGCTTTGCAACTAATGAAAAACTGTTTTTT.

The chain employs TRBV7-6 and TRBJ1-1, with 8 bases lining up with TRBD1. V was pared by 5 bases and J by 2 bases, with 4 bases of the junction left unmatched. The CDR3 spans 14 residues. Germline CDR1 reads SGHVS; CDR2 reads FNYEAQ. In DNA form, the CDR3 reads TGTGCCAGCAGCAACAGGGGGATAAACACTGAAGCTTTCTTT. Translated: CASSNRGINTEAFF.

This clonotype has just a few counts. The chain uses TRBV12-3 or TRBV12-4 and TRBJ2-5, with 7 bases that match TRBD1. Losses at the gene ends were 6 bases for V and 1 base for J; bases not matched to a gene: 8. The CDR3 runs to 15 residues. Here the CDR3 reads CASRSNRDSQETQYF. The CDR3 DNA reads TGTGCCAGCAGGTCTAATCGGGACAGCCAAGAGACCCAGTACTTC.

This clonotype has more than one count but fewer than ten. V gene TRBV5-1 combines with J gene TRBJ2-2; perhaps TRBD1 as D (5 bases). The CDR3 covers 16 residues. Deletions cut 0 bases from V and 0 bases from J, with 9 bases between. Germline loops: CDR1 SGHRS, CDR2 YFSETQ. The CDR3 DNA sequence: TGCGCCAGCAGCTTGGGTGACAGAACGAACACCGGGGAGCTGTTTTTT. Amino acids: CASSLGDRTNTGELFF. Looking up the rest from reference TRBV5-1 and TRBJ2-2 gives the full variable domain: KAGVTQTPRYLIKTRGQQVTLSCSPISGHRSVSWYQQTPGQGLQFLFEYFSETQRNKGNFPGRFSGRQFSNSRSEMNVSTLELGDSALYLCASSLGDRTNTGELFFGEGSRLTVL.

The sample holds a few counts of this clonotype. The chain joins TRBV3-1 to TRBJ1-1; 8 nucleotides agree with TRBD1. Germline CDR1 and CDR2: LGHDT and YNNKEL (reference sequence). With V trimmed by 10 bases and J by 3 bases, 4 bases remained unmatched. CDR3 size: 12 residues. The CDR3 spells CATGGPDTEAFF. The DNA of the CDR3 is TGTGCCACAGGGGGCCCGGACACTGAAGCTTTCTTT.

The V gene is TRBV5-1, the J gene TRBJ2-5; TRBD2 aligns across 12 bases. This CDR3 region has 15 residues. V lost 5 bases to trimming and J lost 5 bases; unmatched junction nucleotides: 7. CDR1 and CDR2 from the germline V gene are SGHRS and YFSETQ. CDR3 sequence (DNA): TGCGCCAGCAGGACTAGCGGGAGTTCTCGGGAGACCCAGTACTTC. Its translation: CASRTSGSSRETQYF.